These 22 T cell receptor beta chains share one sample of origin, sequenced in a study of neurological immune-mediated disorders. MiXCR was run by TCRdb on the 5' RACE reads, yielding one entry per CDR3 protein. The sample includes about 55,000 distinct CDR3 sequences, around 4.2% of them seen just once. Sample: PBMCs. Receptors originate from a man aged 50 to 60 with multiple sclerosis.

This clonotype appeared many times. The chain has TRBV25-1 and TRBJ1-1; 7 nucleotides agree with TRBD1. Germline V lookup: CDR1 MGHDK, CDR2 SYGVNS. The length of the CDR3 is 15 residues. Germline trimming cut 7 bases from V and 2 bases from J; bases unmatched to any gene: 10. The CDR3 loop reads CASKGQAERNTEAFF. The CDR3, as DNA: TGTGCCAGCAAAGGACAGGCGGAGCGAAACACTGAAGCTTTCTTT.

The table lists this clonotype with many counts. The V gene is TRBV5-1, the J gene TRBJ1-5; D unclear. CDR3 length equals 13 residues. Per the germline V gene, CDR1 is SGHRS and CDR2 is YFSETQ. V lost 5 bases, J lost 0 bases, and 6 bases lay in between. The CDR3 DNA follows: TGCGCCAGCAGGGAATATAGCAATCAGCCCCAGCATTTT. It encodes CASREYSNQPQHF.

This clonotype was counted at least ten times. The chain is built from TRBV5-1 and TRBJ2-3, with TRBD2 identical over 8 bases. This CDR3 is built from 12 residues. The V gene end was trimmed by 5 bases and the J gene end by 5 bases; junction bases not matched to a gene: 1. Germline assignment: CDR1 SGHRS and CDR2 YFSETQ. CDR3 in DNA: TGCGCCAGCAGACGGGAGGGAGATACGCAGTATTTT. Its translation is CASRREGDTQYF. The variable domain in full, with the rest retrieved from reference TRBV5-1 and TRBJ2-3, is KAGVTQTPRYLIKTRGQQVTLSCSPISGHRSVSWYQQTPGQGLQFLFEYFSETQRNKGNFPGRFSGRQFSNSRSEMNVSTLELGDSALYLCASRREGDTQYFGPGTRLTVL.

As to this clonotype: Mismatch with germline at one junction end may stem from a read error. V usage is TRBV5-1 and J usage is TRBJ1-5; the D gene is possibly TRBD1 (5 bases). Germline CDR1 and CDR2: SGHRS and YFSETQ. The CDR3 sequence is 15 residues long. The DNA of the CDR3 is TGCGCCAGCAGCCTTTCGGCAGGGCCCAATCAGCCCCAGAATTTT. Protein sequence: CASSLSAGPNQPQNF.

This clonotype was seen at least ten times. J is TRBJ2-5 and V is TRBV20-1, with TRBD2 matching over 7 bases. The ends lost 5 bases at V and 1 base at J; junction bases unmatched: 1. Per germline, CDR1 DFQATT and CDR2 SNEGSKA (reference sequence). The CDR3 covers 12 residues. The chain's CDR3 is CSASSGQETQYF. The CDR3 bases are TGCAGTGCTTCTAGCGGCCAAGAGACCCAGTACTTC.

This clonotype showed up just a few times. The chain combines TRBV11-2 with TRBJ2-1; the match to TRBD2 covers 7 bases. V trimming: 3 bases; J trimming: 5 bases; junction bases outside the gene matches: 4. There are 14 residues in the CDR3. Germline values: CDR1 SGHAT, CDR2 FQNNGV. This CDR3 reads CASSFNSGDNEQFF. In nucleotides, the CDR3 is TGTGCCAGCAGCTTTAACAGCGGGGACAATGAGCAGTTCTTC. Full variable domain (outside the CDR3, taken from reference TRBV11-2 and TRBJ2-1): EAGVAQSPRYKIIEKRQSVAFWCNPISGHATLYWYQQILGQGPKLLIQFQNNGVVDDSQLPKDRFSAERLKGVDSTLKIQPAKLEDSAVYLCASSFNSGDNEQFFGPGTRLTVL.

Note on this clonotype: A clone one base away is much larger, so this may be a read error. The chain's CDR3 is CASSLVPNTYNEQFF. CDR3 DNA sequence: TGCGCCAGCAGCTTGGTCCCAAACACATACAATGAGCAGTTCTTC. V and J are TRBV5-1 and TRBJ2-1; no clear D gene. Germline V CDR1 and CDR2: SGHRS, YFSETQ. The V and J ends lost 0 bases and 4 bases respectively, with 11 bases between them. The length of the CDR3 is 15 residues.

Ten or more counts support this clonotype. The CDR3, as DNA: TGTGCCAGCAGCTTTGTCCCGGGGGAGACCCAGTACTTC. As protein: CASSFVPGETQYF. The chain employs TRBV11-3 and TRBJ2-5, with D tentatively TRBD2 (5 bases). From germline, CDR1 is SGHNT and CDR2 YENEEA. The CDR3 has 13 residues. Trimming removed 3 bases from V and 5 bases from J, with 10 bases in between.

This clonotype was counted ten times or more. The chain has TRBV15 and TRBJ2-5, with D maybe TRBD2 (6 bases). The length of the CDR3 is 15 residues. The V gene lost 0 bases and the J gene lost 5 bases, with 13 bases spanning the gap. Germline V gene lookup returns CDR1 LNHNV and CDR2 YYDKDF (reference sequence). CDR3 residues: CATSRDIGSPETQYF. CDR3 coding DNA: TGTGCCACCAGCAGAGACATCGGGAGTCCGGAGACCCAGTACTTC.

A remark on this clonotype: This may be a read error: a much more frequent sequence differs by one nucleotide. The chain is built from TRBV29-1 and TRBJ2-1; TRBD2 matches 7 bases. The trim removed 3 bases at V and 9 bases at J, leaving 5 bases unmatched. This CDR3 contains 12 residues. Germline CDR1 reads SQVTM; CDR2 reads ANQGSEA. The CDR3 DNA reads as TGCAGCGTTGAGGGAGGGATGGCTGAGCAGTTCTTC. Its translation is CSVEGGMAEQFF.

The table lists this clonotype with many counts. The chain is built from TRBV5-1 and TRBJ2-1; D perhaps matches TRBD2 (5 bases). V lost 2 bases and J 1 base, leaving 13 bases between the germline ends. Germline V gene lookup returns CDR1 SGHRS and CDR2 YFSETQ. The length of the CDR3 is 16 residues. CDR3 sequence reads: CASSFIGLLSYNEQFF. CDR3 nucleotides: TGCGCCAGCAGCTTTATCGGACTGCTTTCCTACAATGAGCAGTTCTTC.

As concerns this clonotype: It may be a read error: a sequence one base away is much more abundant. The rearrangement links TRBV5-1 to TRBJ2-7; D is uncertain. The length of the CDR3 is 11 residues. Trimming cost V 1 base and J 7 bases, with 6 bases left between them. The germline V gene encodes CDR1 SGHRS and CDR2 YFSETQ. Here the CDR3 reads CASSLWEEQYF. CDR3 nucleotide sequence: TGCGCCAGCAGCTTGTGGGAAGAGCAGTACTTC.

This clonotype was observed at least ten times. The chain recombines TRBV3-1 with TRBJ1-1; D gene ambiguous. The V gene lost 4 bases and the J gene lost 10 bases, with 19 bases spanning the gap. The germline gives CDR1 LGHDT, CDR2 YNNKEL (reference sequence). This CDR3 has 14 amino acids. CDR3 protein: CASSPLTSGSIAFF. CDR3 sequence (DNA): TGTGCCAGCAGCCCCTTGACCTCTGGGTCGATAGCTTTCTTT. The full variable domain, completed using reference TRBV3-1 and TRBJ1-1, is DTAVSQTPKYLVTQMGNDKSIKCEQNLGHDTMYWYKQDSKKFLKIMFSYNNKELIINETVPNRFSPKSPDKAHLNLHINSLELGDSAVYFCASSPLTSGSIAFFGQGTRLTVV.

A few counts support this clonotype. The chain links TRBV7-9 to TRBJ2-2; TRBD1 might be the D (5 bases). CDR1 and CDR2 (germline): SEHNR, FQNEAQ (reference sequence). CDR3 length: 15 residues. Trimming removed 5 bases at V and 8 bases at J, with 18 bases between. CDR3 sequence: CASSPRQPSRGELFF. DNA for the CDR3: TGTGCCAGCAGCCCCAGACAGCCATCACGGGGGGAGCTGTTTTTT.

This clonotype has a count of ten or more. The gene calls are TRBV24-1 and TRBJ2-1, with 9 bases fitting TRBD2. Germline loops: CDR1 KGHDR, CDR2 SFDVKD. The CDR3 is 15 amino acids. With V trimmed by 3 bases and J by 7 bases, 6 bases remained unmatched. In DNA form, the CDR3 reads TGTGCCACCAGTGATCCGGCGGGAGGGGGAAATGAGCAGTTCTTC. The encoded protein is CATSDPAGGGNEQFF.

This clonotype was observed a few times. This chain uses TRBV28 with TRBJ2-4; 7 nucleotides line up with TRBD1. V shed 3 bases, J shed 10 bases, and the junction held 9 bases outside the gene matches. Germline V gene data show CDR1 as MDHEN and CDR2 as SYDVKM. The CDR3 runs 14 residues. The CDR3 DNA sequence: TGTGCCAGCAGTTTCTCGGGACAGACGAAAATTCAGTACTTC. Translated, it gives CASSFSGQTKIQYF.

This clonotype was counted many times. The chain employs TRBV28 and TRBJ2-1, with a tentative D call TRBD2 (6 bases). V dropped 6 bases and J dropped 4 bases, with 13 bases sitting between them. CDR3 length: 14 amino acids. Germline V gene sequence: CDR1 MDHEN, CDR2 SYDVKM. CDR3 sequence reads: CASSLRGYYNEQFF. The CDR3 DNA sequence: TGTGCCAGCAGCCTTCGGGGGTATTACAATGAGCAGTTCTTC.

Turning to this clonotype: A read error may produce the germline difference seen at one junction end. The chain has TRBV20-1 and TRBJ1-5, with 8 bases lining up with TRBD1. The CDR3 extends over 16 amino acids. CDR1 DFQATT and CDR2 SNEGSKA come from the germline V gene (reference sequence). The CDR3 nucleotides are TGCAGTGCTAGGGGTTACAGGGGGGATAGCAATCAGCCCCAGAATTTT. Its protein is CSARGYRGDSNQPQNF.

This clonotype has ten or more counts. The CDR3 protein is CASSSTPTSGAPYEQYF. The CDR3 nucleotides read TGTGCCAGCAGCTCCACCCCGACTAGCGGAGCACCGTACGAGCAGTACTTC. The genes are TRBV11-3 and TRBJ2-7; 9 bases agree with TRBD2. Germline lookup yields CDR1 SGHNT and CDR2 YENEEA. This CDR3 region has 17 residues. The trim removed 4 bases at V and 4 bases at J, leaving 14 bases unmatched.

In its sample, this clonotype was seen many times. The gene calls are TRBV20-1 and TRBJ2-3, with D perhaps matching TRBD2 (5 bases). Germline assignment: CDR1 DFQATT and CDR2 SNEGSKA (reference sequence). CDR3 length equals 15 residues. V lost 5 bases, J lost 2 bases, and 17 bases lay in between. The CDR3 coding sequence is TGCAGTGCTGGCCCTTGGACTCTATACACAGATACGCAGTATTTT. Residues: CSAGPWTLYTDTQYF.

This clonotype was found many times. The chain combines TRBV6-1 with TRBJ2-7; D remains ambiguous. Between the trimmed V and J ends, which lost 1 base and 2 bases, there was a span of 6 bases. The CDR3 runs to 13 residues. Germline V CDR1 and CDR2: MNHNS, SASEGT. The CDR3 coding sequence is TGTGCCAGCAGTGAAGGGACCCCCTACGAGCAGTACTTC. This gives the protein CASSEGTPYEQYF.

This clonotype is labeled medium-sized. The V gene is TRBV7-2, the J gene TRBJ2-1; D is perhaps TRBD1 (6 bases). The CDR3 length is 15 residues. Deletions cut 5 bases from V and 5 bases from J, with 16 bases between. Per the germline V gene, CDR1 is SGHTA and CDR2 is FQGNSA. The CDR3 DNA is TGTGCCAGCAGCCTCCAAGGACAGAACCACAATGAGCAGTTCTTC. As protein: CASSLQGQNHNEQFF.